The clone carrying this T cell receptor (beta chain) came up once. Its antigen is unidentified. The sample originates from a study of cytomegalovirus exposure and HLA in healthy donors. In germline, CDR1 is ENHRY, CDR2 SYGVKD. CDR3 length equals 14 residues. V lost 5 bases to trimming and J lost 5 bases, with 13 bases between them. Likely unrecorded immune exposures existed in these nominally healthy donors. This PCR relied on a set of 60 Vbeta primers and 13 Jbeta primers. TCRdb's copy holds only in-frame clones and misses some; the assay was immunoSEQ multiplex PCR. The table has approximately 260,000 clones, 84% seen once. Study outcomes and limitations: Trimming of TCR beta V- and J-genes showed a link, identified in a later analysis, to a missense DCLRE1C variant. Analyses of presence and absence presupposed an approximately uniform sequencing depth across donors.

The chain couples TRBV10-3 to TRBJ2-1; possible D gene TRBD2, 5 bases. The sequencing sample was made of PBMCs. The TCR sequence derives from a woman in her forties in good health and CMV-seropositive. CDR3 DNA sequence: TGTGCCATCAGTCTTACAACCGGGAACAATGAGCAGTTCTTC. The encoded protein is CAISLTTGNNEQFF.